Following are 19 T cell receptor beta chains from one sample sequenced in a study of a mutant IDH1 vaccine in newly diagnosed glioma. Method: immunoSEQ multiplex PCR; TCRdb's copy keeps in-frame clones and lacks some. The data hold about 48,000 clones, with 79% observed a single time. These receptors' targets are unknown. The time point is: week 35, safety follow-up. Vaccination comprised doses that each held 300 ug of mutant IDH1 20-mer peptide, plus topical imiquimod. The specimen comprised PBMCs, sampled from a glioma patient whose treatment included an IDH1 peptide vaccine. All receptors come from a man aged 35-49 years with glioma.

The chain carries TRBV9 and TRBJ1-5; D gene ambiguous. From germline, CDR1 is SGDLS and CDR2 YYNGEE. There are 14 residues in the CDR3. V was clipped by 2 bases and J by 5 bases, with 11 bases between them. CDR3: CASSVGEIHQPQHF. In nucleotides, the CDR3 is TGTGCCAGCAGCGTGGGAGAAATCCATCAGCCCCAGCATTTT. Drawing the rest from reference TRBV9 and TRBJ1-5, the complete variable domain is DSGVTQTPKHLITATGQRVTLRCSPRSGDLSVYWYQQSLDQGLQFLIQYYNGEERAKGNILERFSAQQFPDLHSELNLSSLELGDSALYFCASSVGEIHQPQHFGDGTRLSIL.

The CDR3 region is CASSREREETQYF. DNA of the CDR3: TGTGCCAGCAGCAGGGAACGGGAAGAGACCCAGTACTTC. This chain uses TRBV21-1 with TRBJ2-5. TRBV21-1 is a listed pseudogene. The CDR3 is 13 residues long.

V is TRBV6-5 and J is TRBJ1-2; no reliable D call. Per the germline V gene, CDR1 is MNHEY and CDR2 is SVGAGI. The length of the CDR3 is 13 residues. Trimming pared 2 bases from V and 2 bases from J, leaving 6 bases between. CDR3 bases: TGTGCCAGCAGTTACCACGGAAACTATGGCTACACCTTC. Protein product: CASSYHGNYGYTF.

V gene TRBV6-1 combines with J gene TRBJ2-2; D might be TRBD1 (8 bases). The V gene's germline CDR1 is MNHNS and CDR2 SASEGT. The ends were cut back, 6 bases at V and 5 bases at J, with 16 bases in the middle. The CDR3 has 15 residues. The CDR3 DNA is TGTGCCAGCAGCCGAACAGGGGGGGATACCGGGGAGCTGTTTTTT. This gives the protein CASSRTGGDTGELFF.

V gene TRBV29-1 combines with J gene TRBJ2-3, with a tentative D call TRBD2 (5 bases). This CDR3 contains 13 residues. Looked up from germline, CDR1 is SQVTM and CDR2 is ANQGSEA. Between the trimmed V and J ends, which lost 4 bases and 0 bases, there was a span of 8 bases. CDR3 coding DNA: TGCAGCGTTGGGCTAGCTAGCACAGATACGCAGTATTTT. This encodes CSVGLASTDTQYF.

The V and J genes are TRBV27 and TRBJ1-5, with no clear D. This CDR3 region has 13 residues. The germline gives CDR1 MNHEY, CDR2 SMNVEV (reference sequence). V lost 2 bases to trimming and J lost 6 bases, with 8 bases between them. The CDR3 DNA is TGTGCCAGCAGTTTAAGGGAAACTCAGCCCCAGCATTTT. Translating gives CASSLRETQPQHF.

The chain recombines TRBV2 with TRBJ1-1; 10 positions agree with TRBD1. Germline V gene lookup returns CDR1 SNHLY and CDR2 FYNNEI. The CDR3 covers 15 residues. The V segment lost 7 bases and the J segment 4 bases; nucleotides outside the gene matches: 9. CDR3 DNA: TGTGCCAGCACCGGGACAGGGGATTGGCGCACTGAAGCTTTCTTT. Translation gives CASTGTGDWRTEAFF.

The rearrangement links TRBV5-4 to TRBJ1-2, with D possibly matching TRBD1 (6 bases). This CDR3 is 15 amino acids long. The V end lost 1 base, the J end lost 5 bases, and 15 bases lay between the germline ends. CDR1 and CDR2 (germline): SGHNT, YYREEE (reference sequence). CDR3 loop: CASSLPVQGRYGYTF. CDR3 DNA: TGTGCCAGCAGCTTGCCCGTACAGGGAAGATATGGCTACACCTTC.

This clone was detected a few times. The CDR3 coding sequence is TGCGCCAGCAGCCCATGGGAAGGGGGCTCCTACAATGAGCAGTTCTTC. Amino acids: CASSPWEGGSYNEQFF. V usage is TRBV5-1 and J usage is TRBJ2-1; possibly TRBD1 for D (6 bases). Trimming took off 4 bases at V and 0 bases at J, with 14 bases between the two ends. The length of the CDR3 is 16 residues. Germline CDR1 reads SGHRS; CDR2 reads YFSETQ.

This sequence joins TRBV7-3 and TRBJ1-1; 9 bases line up with TRBD1. J gave up 1 base and V 3 bases, and 0 bases lay outside the gene matches. Germline CDR1 is SGHTA and CDR2 is FQGTGA. CDR3 length: 14 amino acids. CDR3 residues: CASSLGQGNTEAFF. The CDR3 bases are TGTGCCAGCAGCTTGGGACAGGGGAACACTGAAGCTTTCTTT.

The chain is built from TRBV25-1 and TRBJ1-6, with D hard to call. The germline gives CDR1 MGHDK, CDR2 SYGVNS. Trimming took 6 bases from V and 0 from J, leaving 6 bases between them. The CDR3 loop spans 14 amino acids. The CDR3: CASRESSYNSPLHF. CDR3 nucleotides: TGTGCCAGCAGGGAGAGCTCCTATAATTCACCCCTCCACTTT.

This clone occurred a few times. This chain uses TRBV19 with TRBJ1-2; D is unclear. This CDR3 contains 13 residues. CDR1 is LNHDA and CDR2 is SQIVND in the germline V gene (reference sequence). Trimming removed 6 bases from V and 4 bases from J, with 12 bases in between. The CDR3 sequence: CASRSAGRYGYTF. Written as DNA, the CDR3 is TGTGCCAGTAGGTCCGCAGGCCGCTATGGCTACACCTTC.

This chain links TRBV6-6 with TRBJ2-7, with a weak D call TRBD2 (6 bases). Germline CDR1 MNHNY, CDR2 SVGAGI (reference sequence). The CDR3 has 15 residues. V lost 2 bases to trimming and J lost 3 bases, with 14 bases between them. This chain's CDR3 is CASSYGGVPLYEQYF. The CDR3 coding sequence is TGTGCCAGCAGTTACGGCGGGGTACCTCTCTACGAGCAGTACTTC.

The chain recombines TRBV19 with TRBJ1-1; D may be TRBD1 (5 bases). Looked up from germline, CDR1 is LNHDA and CDR2 is SQIVND (reference sequence). The V end lost 6 bases, the J end lost 1 base, and 9 bases lay between the germline ends. The CDR3 runs to 13 residues. CDR3: CASRLTANTEAFF. As DNA, the CDR3 is TGTGCCAGTAGATTGACAGCGAACACTGAAGCTTTCTTT.

V gene TRBV5-1 combines with J gene TRBJ2-3; tentative D call: TRBD2 (6 bases). Germline V gene data show CDR1 as SGHRS and CDR2 as YFSETQ. V lost 2 bases, J lost 2 bases, and 15 bases lay in between. The CDR3 runs to 16 residues. The DNA for the CDR3 is TGCGCCAGCAGCTTTGGTGGAGGGATCGCCACAGATACGCAGTATTTT. Translated: CASSFGGGIATDTQYF.

Relative to its sample, this clone is medium-sized. The chain combines TRBV10-3 with TRBJ1-6, with TRBD1 as a possible D gene (5 bases). The CDR3 sequence is 16 residues long. CDR1 is ENHRY and CDR2 is SYGVKD in the germline V gene. V lost 4 bases and J lost 0, with 10 bases in between. The CDR3 spells CAISADTYSYNSPLHF. CDR3 coding DNA: TGTGCCATCAGTGCGGACACTTACTCCTATAATTCACCCCTCCACTTT.

V usage is TRBV2 and J usage is TRBJ2-7; D might be TRBD1 or TRBD2, each matching 5 bases. Germline loops: CDR1 SNHLY, CDR2 FYNNEI. The CDR3 length is 13 residues. V was clipped by 6 bases and J by 6 bases, with 15 bases between them. The CDR3 sequence is CASRGQPGGEQYF. The CDR3 DNA reads as TGTGCCAGCAGGGGGCAACCAGGAGGCGAGCAGTACTTC. Full variable domain (missing parts from reference TRBV2 and TRBJ2-7): EPEVTQTPSHQVTQMGQEVILRCVPISNHLYFYWYRQILGQKVEFLVSFYNNEISEKSEIFDDQFSVERPDGSNFTLKIRSTKLEDSAMYFCASRGQPGGEQYFGPGTRLTVT.

This clone was counted once. The chain employs TRBV5-1 and TRBJ2-7; TRBD1 matches at 11 bases. The V and J ends lost 7 bases and 4 bases, in that order; junction bases with no gene match: 7. Germline V CDR1 and CDR2: SGHRS, YFSETQ. This CDR3 is built from 14 residues. CDR3 amino acids: CASCIGTGGYEQYF. CDR3 sequence (DNA): TGCGCCAGCTGCATCGGGACAGGGGGATACGAGCAGTACTTC.

The chain joins TRBV9 to TRBJ1-4; D is uncertain. CDR3 length: 14 residues. From germline, CDR1 is SGDLS and CDR2 YYNGEE. The V end was cut by 3 bases, the J end by 0 bases, with 6 bases between. Here the CDR3 DNA reads TGTGCCAGCAGCGCCGGGACAACTAATGAAAAACTGTTTTTT. It specifies CASSAGTTNEKLFF.